This passage covers 26 T cell receptor beta chains from one sample sequenced in a study of blood T cells in healthy people across ages. The second PCR ran about 6 to 11 cycles with a sample-barcoded 5' primer and J-beta primers. One entry per CDR3 protein, called by TCRdb with MiXCR from the 5' RACE reads. The data hold about 780,000 distinct CDR3 sequences, with under 30% observed a single time. This sample also appeared in a second study, on T cells of mothers and their children.

Specimen: blood. These receptors came from a boy aged 5-17 years in good health.

This clonotype has only a few counts. The chain joins TRBV7-8 to TRBJ1-1; no clear D. Germline lookup yields CDR1 SGHVS and CDR2 FQNEAQ. This CDR3 spans 14 amino acids. V lost 3 bases and J lost 0, with 8 bases in between. This CDR3 reads CASSLAGMNTEAFF. The DNA of the CDR3 is TGTGCCAGCAGCTTGGCGGGGATGAACACTGAAGCTTTCTTT.

This clonotype appeared a few times. The chain couples TRBV6-2 or TRBV6-3 to TRBJ1-1; D not resolved. The CDR3 consists of 13 residues. Trimming left V 2 bases short and J 1 base short, with 5 bases between. Looked up from germline, CDR1 is MNHEY and CDR2 is SVGEGT. The chain's CDR3 is CASSYEWNTEAFF. The DNA of the CDR3 is TGTGCCAGCAGTTACGAGTGGAACACTGAAGCTTTCTTT.

This rearrangement joins TRBV12-3 or TRBV12-4 to TRBJ2-5, with 8 nucleotides matching TRBD2. V was clipped by 5 bases and J by 3 bases; unmatched bases: 17. The CDR3 length is 18 residues. The CDR3 nucleotides read TGTGCCAGCAGTCCCCCGTTCGGTATAGCGGGGAGCGAAGAGACCCAGTACTTC. Protein: CASSPPFGIAGSEETQYF.

The chain is built from TRBV3-1 and TRBJ2-5, with 8 bases matching TRBD1. Judging by the DNA end, TRBJ2-1 fits better; the J call may be wrong. The CDR3 runs to 14 residues. CDR1 and CDR2 from the germline V gene are LGHDT and YNNKEL (reference sequence). CDR3 nucleotides: TGTGCCAGCAGTCTTAGGACAGGGTCGAATGAGCAGTTCTTC. Translation: CASSLRTGSNEQFF.

The chain combines TRBV5-1 with TRBJ2-3; D might be TRBD2 (5 bases). Deletions cut 0 bases from V and 0 bases from J, with 11 bases between. CDR3 length: 16 amino acids. Germline V gene sequence: CDR1 SGHRS, CDR2 YFSETQ. The CDR3 DNA reads TGCGCCAGCAGCTTGGAGAGGGAGCGGAGCACAGATACGCAGTATTTT. It specifies CASSLERERSTDTQYF.

This clonotype was counted between two and nine times. This sequence joins TRBV12-3 or TRBV12-4 and TRBJ2-2, with TRBD2 identical over 7 bases. This CDR3 comprises 15 residues. The junction had 5 bases not matched to a gene; V was cut back by 6 bases and J by 1 base. The CDR3 DNA is TGTGCCAGCAGACTAGCGTGGATGAACACCGGGGAGCTGTTTTTT. It is translated as CASRLAWMNTGELFF.

The chain employs TRBV27 and TRBJ2-5; 9 nucleotides agree with TRBD2. The germline gives CDR1 MNHEY, CDR2 SMNVEV (reference sequence). J gave up 4 bases and V 5 bases, and 11 bases lay outside the gene matches. This CDR3 spans 16 amino acids. DNA for the CDR3: TGTGCCAGCAGTCGCCGACTAGCGGACCCTCCAGAGACCCAGTACTTC. This gives the protein CASSRRLADPPETQYF.

This rearrangement joins TRBV6-1 to TRBJ2-2; D is undetermined. Between the trimmed V and J ends, which lost 2 bases and 0 bases, there was a span of 7 bases. Germline V gene data show CDR1 as MNHNS and CDR2 as SASEGT. There are 15 residues in the CDR3. CDR3 protein: CASSESPSNTGELFF. CDR3 nucleotides: TGTGCCAGCAGTGAAAGTCCTTCGAACACCGGGGAGCTGTTTTTT.

This clonotype was picked up a small number of times. This chain joins TRBV20-1 and TRBJ2-1; D is possibly TRBD1 (6 bases). Germline CDR1 DFQATT, CDR2 SNEGSKA (reference sequence). The CDR3 sequence is 16 residues long. The ends were cut back, 5 bases at V and 0 bases at J, with 17 bases in the middle. CDR3 sequence: CSAPRRTARSYNEQFF. As DNA, the CDR3 is TGCAGTGCTCCCCGTAGGACAGCCCGCTCCTACAATGAGCAGTTCTTC.

The gene calls are TRBV7-9 and TRBJ2-5; tentative D call: TRBD2 (5 bases). The CDR3 is 16 residues long. The germline V and J ends were trimmed by 5 bases and 5 bases, with 21 bases remaining between them. In germline, CDR1 is SEHNR, CDR2 FQNEAQ (reference sequence). CDR3 amino acids: CASSPPPVAGLETQYF. Here the CDR3 DNA reads TGTGCCAGCAGCCCCCCCCCAGTGGCGGGTCTGGAGACCCAGTACTTC.

The chain recombines TRBV12-5 with TRBJ2-2; no clear D. The CDR3 loop spans 15 amino acids. Germline values: CDR1 LGHNT, CDR2 FRNRAP. The V and J ends lost 0 bases and 4 bases respectively, with 9 bases between them. CDR3 amino acids: CASGLVLGSTGELFF. Here the CDR3 DNA reads TGTGCTAGTGGTTTGGTACTCGGAAGCACCGGGGAGCTGTTTTTT.

The rearrangement uses TRBV25-1 and TRBJ1-4; tentatively, D is TRBD1 (5 bases). Trimming removed 3 bases at V and 5 bases at J, with 16 bases between. The CDR3 consists of 16 residues. Germline V gene lookup returns CDR1 MGHDK and CDR2 SYGVNS. CDR3 residues: CASSDPKTARNEKLFF. CDR3 DNA: TGTGCCAGCAGTGACCCTAAGACAGCGAGAAATGAAAAACTGTTTTTT. Combining the CDR3 with reference TRBV25-1 and TRBJ1-4 gives the whole variable domain EADIYQTPRYLVIGTGKKITLECSQTMGHDKMYWYQQDPGMELHLIHYSYGVNSTEKGDLSSESTVSRIRTEHFPLTLESARPSHTSQYLCASSDPKTARNEKLFFGSGTQLSVL.

The chain couples TRBV7-6 to TRBJ1-1; D is uncertain. The CDR3 contains 15 residues. Germline CDR1 reads SGHVS; CDR2 reads FNYEAQ. V dropped 5 bases and J dropped 4 bases, with 17 bases sitting between them. CDR3 in DNA: TGTGCCAGCAGCGTACGGACCGACGATCTCACTGAAGCTTTCTTT. Protein sequence: CASSVRTDDLTEAFF. The full variable domain, completed using reference TRBV7-6 and TRBJ1-1, is GAGVSQSPRYKVTKRGQDVALRCDPISGHVSLYWYRQALGQGPEFLTYFNYEAQQDKSGLPNDRFSAERPEGSISTLTIQRTEQRDSAMYRCASSVRTDDLTEAFFGQGTRLTVV.

V and J are TRBV28 and TRBJ2-5; D may be TRBD1 (5 bases). The CDR3 is 15 amino acids. Trimming took off 6 bases at V and 4 bases at J, with 18 bases between the two ends. Germline CDR1 reads MDHEN; CDR2 reads SYDVKM. CDR3 nucleotides: TGTGCCAGCAGCCGACCTGGGGCGGCAGGAGAGACCCAGTACTTC. It is translated as CASSRPGAAGETQYF.

This clonotype was seen only a few times. The chain joins TRBV15 to TRBJ1-1; D may be TRBD1 (6 bases). V dropped 5 bases and J dropped 5 bases, with 21 bases sitting between them. The CDR3 has 16 residues. CDR1 LNHNV and CDR2 YYDKDF come from the germline V gene (reference sequence). CDR3 in DNA: TGTGCCACCAGCGTGACTCCTTTAGACAGGAGGACTGAAGCTTTCTTT. Amino acid sequence: CATSVTPLDRRTEAFF.

This rearrangement joins TRBV6-5 to TRBJ1-6; 8 nucleotides align to TRBD1. With 8 bases clipped from V and 4 bases from J, the junction kept 7 bases outside the gene matches. The length of the CDR3 is 15 residues. Germline V gene lookup returns CDR1 MNHEY and CDR2 SVGAGI. CDR3 sequence: CASLDREGYNSPLHF. As DNA, the CDR3 is TGTGCCAGCTTGGACAGGGAGGGATATAATTCACCCCTCCACTTT.

This clonotype has just one count. The chain carries TRBV28 and TRBJ2-5; D gene ambiguous. Near its end, the DNA agrees better with TRBJ2-7, so the J call may be wrong. Germline V gene sequence: CDR1 MDHEN, CDR2 SYDVKM. This CDR3 is built from 12 residues. CDR3 nucleotide sequence: TGTGCCAGCAGGGGTTACTACTACGAGCAGTACTTC. It translates to CASRGYYYEQYF.

The CDR3 spells CASSLRGGRLQETQYF. The CDR3 DNA sequence: TGTGCCAGCAGTCTCAGGGGGGGACGGCTGCAAGAGACCCAGTACTTC. The genes are TRBV28 and TRBJ2-5; D may correspond to TRBD1 or TRBD2 (7 bases each). CDR3 size: 16 residues. Germline CDR1 MDHEN, CDR2 SYDVKM. V was shortened by 5 bases and J by 2 bases, with 18 bases between the two germline ends.

This clonotype was observed a few times. The chain has TRBV15 and TRBJ1-2; tentatively, D is TRBD1 (5 bases). V lost 1 base and J 0 bases, leaving 6 bases between the germline ends. Germline assignment: CDR1 LNHNV and CDR2 YYDKDF (reference sequence). The CDR3 covers 14 residues. CDR3 DNA sequence: TGTGCCACCAGCAGAGTGACAGCTAACTATGGCTACACCTTC. Protein sequence: CATSRVTANYGYTF.

V and J are TRBV5-1 and TRBJ2-5; D perhaps matches TRBD2 (6 bases). This CDR3 comprises 14 residues. CDR1 and CDR2 (germline): SGHRS, YFSETQ. V lost 7 bases, J lost 3 bases, and 16 bases lay in between. The CDR3 reads CASGAGPNEETQYF. The CDR3, as DNA: TGCGCCAGCGGGGCGGGACCCAATGAAGAGACCCAGTACTTC.

J is TRBJ1-1 and V is TRBV7-9; no firm D call. Germline V gene sequence: CDR1 SEHNR, CDR2 FQNEAQ (reference sequence). The CDR3 contains 12 residues. V lost 1 base, J lost 8 bases, and 8 bases lay in between. This CDR3 is CASSLDLAEAFF. In nucleotides, the CDR3 is TGTGCCAGCAGCTTAGATCTCGCCGAAGCTTTCTTT.

This chain connects TRBV27 to TRBJ1-1; TRBD1 agrees at 9 bases. The CDR3 has 15 amino acids. The germline CDR1 and CDR2 sequences are MNHEY and SMNVEV (reference sequence). With V trimmed by 3 bases and J by 5 bases, 7 bases remained unmatched. CDR3 protein: CASSFRDREVTEAFF. The CDR3 region has the DNA TGTGCCAGCAGTTTTAGGGACAGGGAGGTTACTGAAGCTTTCTTT.

This clonotype was picked up a small number of times. J is TRBJ2-5 and V is TRBV12-3 or TRBV12-4, with D possibly called TRBD1 or TRBD2 (5 bases each). V was pared by 3 bases and J by 3 bases, with 14 bases between. There are 15 residues in the CDR3. The CDR3 region is CASSLGDGEKETQYF. CDR3 nucleotides: TGTGCCAGCAGTTTGGGGGACGGGGAGAAAGAGACCCAGTACTTC.

The chain has TRBV2 and TRBJ1-1, with a possible D match to TRBD1 (6 bases). The CDR3 extends over 14 amino acids. V lost 6 bases to trimming and J lost 5 bases, with 16 bases between them. Germline loops: CDR1 SNHLY, CDR2 FYNNEI. Here the CDR3 reads CASRQGAQGTEAFF. CDR3 bases: TGTGCCAGCAGACAGGGCGCCCAGGGGACTGAAGCTTTCTTT.

A few counts support this clonotype. This chain links TRBV5-1 with TRBJ1-1, with D possibly TRBD1 on 6 matching bases. Looked up from germline, CDR1 is SGHRS and CDR2 is YFSETQ. This CDR3 comprises 17 residues. V was pared by 7 bases and J by 4 bases, with 26 bases between. DNA of the CDR3: TGCGCCAGCTGCCCAAACCTGCAGGGGAGTGCTTTCACTGAAGCTTTCTTT. Translating it yields CASCPNLQGSAFTEAFF.

J is TRBJ1-1 and V is TRBV7-9; D call uncertain. Trimming took 4 bases from V and 1 from J, leaving 13 bases between them. Germline assignment: CDR1 SEHNR and CDR2 FQNEAQ (reference sequence). This CDR3 has 15 amino acids. CDR3 sequence: CASSSTDRGNTEAFF. The CDR3 region has the DNA TGTGCCAGCAGCTCAACGGACCGGGGGAACACTGAAGCTTTCTTT. Full variable domain (remainder filled in from reference TRBV7-9 and TRBJ1-1): DTGVSQNPRHKITKRGQNVTFRCDPISEHNRLYWYRQTLGQGPEFLTYFQNEAQLEKSRLLSDRFSAERPKGSFSTLEIQRTEQGDSAMYLCASSSTDRGNTEAFFGQGTRLTVV.